This section outlines one TCR beta chain sequence together with its context. Its antigen is currently unknown. Germline CDR1 SNHLY, CDR2 FYNNEI. V was trimmed by 11 bases and J by 5 bases, leaving 18 bases between them. The CDR3 loop spans 13 amino acids. The data were taken from a study of STAT5B mutations in CD4+ large granular lymphocyte leukemia. Libraries were prepared by immunoSEQ multiplex PCR; TCRdb keeps only in-frame clonotypes and omits some of them. The sample lists approximately 32,000 clones, about 91% occurring once. Study results and limitations: Patient CD4-sorted repertoires looked more clonal than healthy CD4+ repertoires, even without putative leukemic clones. Without HLA matching, higher CD4+ than CD8+ T-LGLL clonality could reflect small sample size.

The specimen was CD4+ T cells from blood buffy coats. This TCR came from a human donor in good health. The chain has TRBV2 and TRBJ2-5; D may be TRBD2 (6 bases). CDR3 bases: TGTGCCCAAGCGCGACTAGTAAGGGAGACCCAGTACTTC. It specifies CAQARLVRETQYF.